Listed below are T cell receptor beta chains from one sample, sequenced in a study of T cell repertoires in ileal Crohn's disease. Only in-frame clones appear in the TCRdb table, and some are missing; sequencing was by immunoSEQ multiplex PCR. Seen here are 25,000 to 35,000 clones, about 81% observed once, and the top ten hold 4.5% to 7%. Sequencing was carried out using ileal tissue. These receptors were collected from an adult with Crohn's disease. Both conserved end residues are part of each CDR3. D genes are given only for firm matches. Clone size is given for some rows only: seen once, a few or many times, or a class if the clone is expanded.

TGCGCCAGCAGCCAAGGAGGTAGCGGGGGCCAGCAGTACTTC	CASSQGGSGGQQYF	TRBD2	TRBJ2-7	TRBV4-3	-
TGCGCCAGCAGCTCCCAGGGTGGTACTAATGAAAAACTGTTTTTT	CASSSQGGTNEKLFF	-	TRBJ1-4	TRBV5-1	-
TGTGCCAGCAGCTTAGTCCAGGGCACTAACTATGGCTACACCTTC	CASSLVQGTNYGYTF	-	TRBJ1-2	TRBV7-2	-
TGTGCCAGCAACGCCGGGGGTTATAATGAAAAACTGTTTTTT	CASNAGGYNEKLFF	-	TRBJ1-4	TRBV5-6	-
TGTGCCAGCTCAATCCGGGACAGGGGGCTGACTGAAGCTTTCTTT	CASSIRDRGLTEAFF	TRBD1	TRBJ1-1	TRBV18	-
TGTGCCAGCAGCTTAGTGTACAGGCCCCACACCTTC	CASSLVYRPHTF	-	TRBJ1-2	TRBV7-9	few
TGTGCCAGCAGTTACTCCGACAGTGCACCCCTCCACTTT	CASSYSDSAPLHF	-	TRBJ1-6	TRBV6-6	few
TGTGCCAGCTCACCGGGACAGGGGGCGCGATACGCAGAAAAACTGTTTTTT	CASSPGQGARYAEKLFF	TRBD1	TRBJ1-4	TRBV18	-
TGTGCCAGCAGCTCCAACCTACAGGGGAATCAGCCCCAGCATTTT	CASSSNLQGNQPQHF	TRBD1	TRBJ1-5	TRBV7-8	-
TGTGCCAGCAGTTTAGCCGGGACTAGCACAGATACGCAGTATTTT	CASSLAGTSTDTQYF	-	TRBJ2-3	TRBV27	-
TGTGCCATCAGTGACCCCCACGCAATAGGGGTCGAGCAGTACTTC	CAISDPHAIGVEQYF	-	TRBJ2-7	TRBV10-3	-
TGTGCCACCAGCAGAGCTGGCAAGGGGTTTAATGAAGCTTTCTTT	CATSRAGKGFNEAFF	-	TRBJ1-1	TRBV15	once
TGTGCCAGCAGTAAAAGCTCAGGGGGCTCGGGGACCCAGTACTTC	CASSKSSGGSGTQYF	TRBD1	TRBJ2-5	TRBV6-5	few
TGTGCCAGCAGTCGACAGGGGTCCTACGAGCAGTACTTC	CASSRQGSYEQYF	TRBD1	TRBJ2-7	TRBV5-5	-
TGTGCCAGCAGTTCCCTCGGGACAGGGGGCGGTGAAGCTTTCTTT	CASSSLGTGGGEAFF	TRBD1	TRBJ1-1	TRBV28	-
TGTGCCAGCAGCTTAGATGTTGGGAGAGGATATGGCTACACCTTC	CASSLDVGRGYGYTF	-	TRBJ1-2	TRBV7-2	-
TGTGCCTGGATGCGGCTGGGTGAAGCTTTCTTT	CAWMRLGEAFF	-	TRBJ1-1	TRBV30	-
TGCGCCAGCAGCCCTCTCGCGGGAAGCGACGAGCAGTACTTC	CASSPLAGSDEQYF	-	TRBJ2-7	TRBV4-1	-
TGTGCCAGCGGCAAACAGGGCACCTACGAGCAGTACTTC	CASGKQGTYEQYF	-	TRBJ2-7	TRBV6-5	-
TGCAGCGTTGAAAGGCAGCGGGGGGACTACGAGCAGTACTTC	CSVERQRGDYEQYF	TRBD2	TRBJ2-7	TRBV29-1	-
TGTGCCAGCAGCTTAAACCGGGTCACTGAAGCTTTCTTT	CASSLNRVTEAFF	-	TRBJ1-1	TRBV7-3	-
TGTGCTGTCGGGGGGCCGTTTGAAGCTTTCTTT	CAVGGPFEAFF	-	TRBJ1-1	TRBV6-5	-
TGCGCCAGCAGCTTGTGGGACAGTGGCTCACCCCTCCACTTT	CASSLWDSGSPLHF	TRBD1	TRBJ1-6	TRBV5-1	-
TGCGCCAGCAGTGAATCCCGCGGAGTCGTTTACAATGAGCAGTTCTTC	CASSESRGVVYNEQFF	-	TRBJ2-1	TRBV10-1	-
TGTGCCAGCAGCGCCGGGGCCTACGAGCAGTACTTC	CASSAGAYEQYF	-	TRBJ2-7	TRBV7-9	-
TGTGCCAGCAGTGTCCAGTTCGCGAACACCGGGGAGCTGTTTTTT	CASSVQFANTGELFF	-	TRBJ2-2	TRBV6-1	-
TGTGCCAGCAGCTCTTATGGCGACAGGGGGCTCGATCAGCCCCAGCATTTT	CASSSYGDRGLDQPQHF	TRBD1	TRBJ1-5	TRBV7-9	-
TGTGCCAGCAGCTTTATGGACACAAACAATGAGCAGTTCTTC	CASSFMDTNNEQFF	-	TRBJ2-1	TRBV5-4	-